This record looks at one T cell receptor beta chain sequence and its context. The sample belongs to a study of blood T cell repertoires in COVID-19. For the study at large: The cDNA or gDNA used as material had been derived from T cells, B-cell-depleted T cells, or PBMCs.

Sequencing used immunoSEQ multiplex PCR; TCRdb keeps in-frame clones, though not all of them. This repertoire shows about 100,000 clones, 90% found once; its top ten account for 5.1%. The V gene's germline CDR1 is ENHRY and CDR2 SYGVKD. This CDR3 spans 13 amino acids. The ends were cut back, 9 bases at V and 0 bases at J, with 11 bases in the middle. This rearrangement joins TRBV10-3 to TRBJ1-2, with D unresolved. Sequencing was done on a sample of peripheral blood. This receptor was obtained from a man aged 50 or older with acute or convalescent COVID-19. DNA of the CDR3: TGTGCCATGAGGCACGGAGCTAACTATGGCTACACCTTC. It specifies CAMRHGANYGYTF.